This T cell receptor beta chain appears in the sequencing data of a study of T cell repertoires in cytomegalovirus infection. Study information: It was the public TCR beta signatures that indicated both CMV infection and matching HLA type.

MiXCR, run by TCRdb on the reads, gives a single entry per CDR3 protein. The table includes roughly 990,000 distinct CDR3 sequences, roughly 30% detected once. This clonotype was detected a few times. The antigen is not known. The source material was cultured CD8+ T cells from PBMCs, sampled from culture after CMV antigen stimulation. The receptor was isolated from a human donor in good health (CMV status not recorded). Some clones in this sample may be carry-over from other donors' samples.

The CDR3 here is CSARDWPGGGNQPQHF. The CDR3 region has the DNA TGCAGTGCTAGAGATTGGCCGGGGGGGGGGAATCAGCCCCAGCATTTT. V gene TRBV20-1 combines with J gene TRBJ1-5; the D gene is possibly TRBD1 (5 bases). Germline V gene lookup returns CDR1 DFQATT and CDR2 SNEGSKA (reference sequence). The V and J ends lost 0 bases and 4 bases respectively, with 16 bases between them. The CDR3 loop spans 16 amino acids.